This passage covers 29 T cell receptor beta chains from one sample sequenced in a study of type 1 and type 2 diabetes patients. Genomic DNA was the PCR template. Amplification of the beta chain CDR3 used 30 forward and 13 reverse multiplex primers. In TCRdb, the multiplex PCR reads were re-called with MiXCR into one record per CDR3 protein. The data contain about 290,000 distinct CDR3 sequences, over 45% of them singletons. Sequencing was done on a sample of peripheral blood mononuclear cells (PBMCs). These receptors all come from a man aged 18 to 30 with type 2 diabetes.

V is TRBV2 and J is TRBJ2-1; 8 bases fit TRBD2. This CDR3 region has 17 residues. Germline V lookup: CDR1 SNHLY, CDR2 FYNNEI. The trim removed 6 bases at V and 8 bases at J, leaving 18 bases unmatched. CDR3: CASSGVDSGISVYEQFF. CDR3 sequence (DNA): TGTGCCAGCAGCGGAGTAGATAGCGGGATAAGTGTTTATGAGCAGTTCTTC.

As for this clonotype: Possible read error: a much larger clone is one base away. This chain joins TRBV10-3 and TRBJ2-5; D is uncertain. In germline, CDR1 is ENHRY, CDR2 SYGVKD. V was cut by 0 bases and J by 4 bases, with 6 bases left in between. The CDR3 contains 13 residues. CDR3 residues: CAISESVAETQYF. The DNA of the CDR3 is TGTGCCATCAGTGAGTCGGTGGCAGAGACCCAGTACTTC.

This chain uses TRBV5-1 with TRBJ2-5; either TRBD1 or TRBD2 may supply D (5 bases each). CDR1 is SGHRS and CDR2 is YFSETQ in the germline V gene. Trimming took 0 bases from V and 2 from J, leaving 14 bases between them. The CDR3 contains 16 residues. CDR3 protein: CASSLALPGPQETQYF. The CDR3, as DNA: TGCGCCAGCAGCTTGGCCCTCCCGGGACCGCAAGAGACCCAGTACTTC.

This clonotype has a handful of counts. J is TRBJ1-1 and V is TRBV14, with 9 bases aligning to TRBD1. This CDR3 comprises 15 residues. From germline, CDR1 is SGHDN and CDR2 FVKESK. The J segment lost 4 bases and the V segment lost 3 bases, leaving 6 bases of the junction unmatched. The CDR3 reads CASSHYRGLGTEAFF. CDR3 DNA sequence: TGTGCCAGCAGCCATTACAGGGGGCTGGGCACTGAAGCTTTCTTT. The full variable domain, with the rest looked up from reference TRBV14 and TRBJ1-1, is EAGVTQFPSHSVIEKGQTVTLRCDPISGHDNLYWYRRVMGKEIKFLLHFVKESKQDESGMPNNRFLAERTGGTYSTLKVQPAELEDSGVYFCASSHYRGLGTEAFFGQGTRLTVV.

This clonotype has just a few counts. The rearrangement joins TRBV28 to TRBJ2-7; 7 bases align to TRBD1. Germline CDR1 is MDHEN and CDR2 is SYDVKM. The V and J ends lost 5 bases and 2 bases, in that order; junction bases with no gene match: 9. This CDR3 is 15 amino acids long. CDR3 sequence reads: CASSPHVDRTYEQYF. The CDR3 bases are TGTGCCAGCAGTCCCCACGTGGACAGGACCTACGAGCAGTACTTC.

This clonotype was seen a handful of times. This rearrangement joins TRBV27 to TRBJ1-2; 10 nucleotides match TRBD1. The CDR3 is made up of 16 amino acids. Germline V CDR1 and CDR2: MNHEY, SMNVEV (reference sequence). V was pared by 5 bases and J by 3 bases, with 9 bases of the junction left unmatched. The CDR3 sequence is CASSPRRTGGDYGYTF. The CDR3 DNA is TGTGCCAGCAGTCCCCGGCGGACAGGGGGAGACTATGGCTACACCTTC.

The V gene is TRBV6-5, the J gene TRBJ1-2; TRBD1 matches 11 bases. V lost 6 bases and J lost 3; bases outside the gene matches: 9. Germline V gene sequence: CDR1 MNHEY, CDR2 SVGAGI. The CDR3 length is 16 residues. Written as DNA, the CDR3 is TGTGCCAGCAGGTCCGGGACAGGGGGTACCCACTATGGCTACACCTTC. Translating gives CASRSGTGGTHYGYTF.

The chain combines TRBV19 with TRBJ2-5, with 7 bases that match TRBD2. CDR1 and CDR2 from the germline V gene are LNHDA and SQIVND (reference sequence). This CDR3 has 14 amino acids. V shed 1 base, J shed 4 bases, and the junction held 3 bases outside the gene matches. The CDR3, as DNA: TGTGCCAGTAGTATAGCGACGGGAGGAGAGACCCAGTACTTC. Its protein product is CASSIATGGETQYF.

The chain is built from TRBV7-2 and TRBJ2-6; D perhaps matches TRBD2 (5 bases). CDR3 length: 17 residues. Trimming pared 5 bases from V and 1 base from J, leaving 15 bases between. CDR1 SGHTA and CDR2 FQGNSA come from the germline V gene. Here the CDR3 reads CASSEHNPGSGANVLTF. As DNA, the CDR3 is TGTGCCAGCAGCGAACATAACCCGGGATCTGGGGCCAACGTCCTGACTTTC.

The chain combines TRBV6-2 or TRBV6-3 with TRBJ1-1; no definite D call. Germline CDR1 and CDR2: MNHEY and SVGEGT. The CDR3 totals 18 residues. V was pared by 7 bases and J by 0 bases, with 24 bases between. CDR3 sequence: CASIEMPGSGGMNTEAFF. CDR3 sequence (DNA): TGTGCCAGCATCGAAATGCCCGGTTCGGGTGGGATGAACACTGAAGCTTTCTTT.

The gene calls are TRBV7-8 and TRBJ1-5; D remains ambiguous. The CDR3 loop spans 16 amino acids. Looked up from germline, CDR1 is SGHVS and CDR2 is FQNEAQ. V lost 0 bases, J lost 2 bases, and 11 bases lay in between. The CDR3 region has the DNA TGTGCCAGCAGCTTAGCGCCCGGGATCGGCAATCAGCCCCAGCATTTT. Translation gives CASSLAPGIGNQPQHF.

This rearrangement joins TRBV14 to TRBJ1-4; D not certain. The CDR3 consists of 15 residues. CDR1 and CDR2 from the germline V gene are SGHDN and FVKESK. Trimming stripped 0 bases from V and 4 bases from J, with 9 bases between. The CDR3, as DNA: TGTGCCAGCAGCCAAGATGGCAGGATTAATGAAAAACTGTTTTTT. As protein: CASSQDGRINEKLFF.

The rearrangement joins TRBV4-1 to TRBJ2-7; a weak D match, TRBD1 (6 bases). The germline V gene has CDR1 MGHRA and CDR2 YSYEKL. This CDR3 has 14 amino acids. V was trimmed by 0 bases and J by 6 bases, leaving 12 bases between them. This CDR3 is CASSQEYRAGEQYF. CDR3 in DNA: TGCGCCAGCAGCCAAGAGTACAGGGCTGGCGAGCAGTACTTC.

V gene TRBV29-1 combines with J gene TRBJ2-2; possibly TRBD2 for D (5 bases). Trimming shortened V by 4 bases and J by 0 bases, and 6 bases separated the two germline ends. This CDR3 comprises 13 residues. CDR1 and CDR2 from the germline V gene are SQVTM and ANQGSEA. CDR3 bases: TGCAGCGTTGCGCGGGCGAACACCGGGGAGCTGTTTTTT. This sequence encodes CSVARANTGELFF.

The rearrangement links TRBV2 to TRBJ2-4, with 9 bases aligning to TRBD1. Germline values: CDR1 SNHLY, CDR2 FYNNEI. V gave up 8 bases and J gave up 7 bases; unmatched junction bases: 9. This CDR3 spans 14 amino acids. The CDR3 loop is CASRFGTGGNIQYF. The CDR3 DNA follows: TGTGCCAGCCGGTTCGGCACAGGGGGCAACATTCAGTACTTC.

This clonotype was seen many times. CDR3 nucleotide sequence: TGTGCCAGCAGAGAGGGTAGGACGAACACTGAAGCTTTCTTT. This encodes CASREGRTNTEAFF. The V gene is TRBV2, the J gene TRBJ1-1; D gene uncertain. The ends were cut back, 6 bases at V and 1 base at J, with 12 bases in the middle. The CDR3 length is 14 residues. The germline V gene encodes CDR1 SNHLY and CDR2 FYNNEI.

The genes are TRBV27 and TRBJ1-1; 10 nucleotides match TRBD1. CDR1 is MNHEY and CDR2 is SMNVEV in the germline V gene (reference sequence). J gave up 6 bases and V 4 bases, and 11 bases lay outside the gene matches. This CDR3 spans 16 amino acids. CDR3 sequence: CASSSSPGTGAAEAFF. CDR3 coding DNA: TGTGCCAGCAGTTCCTCACCCGGGACAGGGGCAGCTGAAGCTTTCTTT.

The chain joins TRBV10-3 to TRBJ1-6, with TRBD1 matching 8 bases. V was clipped by 8 bases and J by 5 bases; unmatched bases: 2. The CDR3 length is 13 residues. CDR1 ENHRY and CDR2 SYGVKD come from the germline V gene. DNA for the CDR3: TGTGCCATCTCGGGACAGGATAATTCACCCCTCCACTTT. As protein: CAISGQDNSPLHF.

This clonotype was seen a few times. The J gene is TRBJ2-4, the V gene TRBV4-1, with 7 bases fitting TRBD1. The CDR3 is made up of 16 amino acids. The V and J ends lost 0 bases and 2 bases, in that order; junction bases with no gene match: 4. Germline V gene lookup returns CDR1 MGHRA and CDR2 YSYEKL. CDR3: CASSQDKGATKNIQYF. CDR3 coding DNA: TGCGCCAGCAGCCAAGATAAGGGGGCGACCAAAAACATTCAGTACTTC.

The chain uses TRBV7-2 and TRBJ1-1; D is perhaps TRBD1 (5 bases). Germline loops: CDR1 SGHTA, CDR2 FQGNSA. CDR3 length equals 14 residues. V was pared by 7 bases and J by 5 bases, with 17 bases between. This CDR3 reads CASISSPGGTEAFF. CDR3 nucleotide sequence: TGTGCCAGCATATCATCCCCCGGGGGAACTGAAGCTTTCTTT.

This clonotype has at least ten counts. V gene TRBV10-3 combines with J gene TRBJ1-2; D gene unclear. CDR3 length: 13 amino acids. V lost 3 bases to trimming and J lost 3 bases, with 8 bases between them. Germline CDR1 reads ENHRY; CDR2 reads SYGVKD. CDR3 DNA sequence: TGTGCCATCAGTGAAGGCGCTGACTATGGCTACACCTTC. It encodes CAISEGADYGYTF.

This clonotype was counted a few times. The gene calls are TRBV6-5 and TRBJ1-2; TRBD1 matches 7 bases. The junction had 6 bases not matched to a gene; V was cut back by 5 bases and J by 6 bases. This CDR3 region has 13 residues. Germline CDR1 reads MNHEY; CDR2 reads SVGAGI. The CDR3 loop reads CASSRDRADGYTF. DNA for the CDR3: TGTGCCAGCAGTCGCGACAGGGCGGATGGCTACACCTTC.

The chain has TRBV19 and TRBJ2-7; 8 bases agree with TRBD1. The CDR3 is made up of 14 amino acids. The V and J ends lost 6 bases and 6 bases, in that order; junction bases with no gene match: 10. Germline V CDR1 and CDR2: LNHDA, SQIVND (reference sequence). CDR3 sequence: CASSPKTGAGEQYF. The CDR3 region has the DNA TGTGCCAGTAGCCCGAAGACAGGGGCGGGCGAGCAGTACTTC.

As regards this clonotype: At one boundary the junction diverges from the germline segment, which might be a read error. This chain joins TRBV19 and TRBJ2-1; D not certain. This CDR3 has 13 amino acids. From germline, CDR1 is LNHDA and CDR2 SQIVND (reference sequence). This chain's CDR3 is CACSRYSYNEQFF. Here the CDR3 DNA reads TGTGCCTGTAGTAGGTACAGCTACAATGAGCAGTTCTTC.

The V gene is TRBV7-8, the J gene TRBJ1-2; D is unresolved. The CDR3 is made up of 12 amino acids. CDR1 SGHVS and CDR2 FQNEAQ come from the germline V gene. The V end was cut by 1 base, the J end by 4 bases, with 4 bases between. CDR3 DNA sequence: TGTGCCAGCAGCTTAGTTACCTATGGCTACACCTTC. Encoded protein: CASSLVTYGYTF.

The gene calls are TRBV7-9 and TRBJ1-1; TRBD1 aligns across 9 bases. The V and J ends lost 5 bases and 4 bases, in that order; junction bases with no gene match: 8. This CDR3 has 15 residues. Looked up from germline, CDR1 is SEHNR and CDR2 is FQNEAQ (reference sequence). This chain's CDR3 is CASSQRTGAVTEAFF. Here the CDR3 DNA reads TGTGCCAGCAGCCAAAGGACAGGGGCAGTCACTGAAGCTTTCTTT. Based on the CDR3 plus reference TRBV7-9 and TRBJ1-1, the full variable domain is DTGVSQNPRHKITKRGQNVTFRCDPISEHNRLYWYRQTLGQGPEFLTYFQNEAQLEKSRLLSDRFSAERPKGSFSTLEIQRTEQGDSAMYLCASSQRTGAVTEAFFGQGTRLTVV.

The V call is TRBV7-9, the J call TRBJ1-1; D ambiguous. V lost 3 bases and J 3 bases, leaving 8 bases between the germline ends. The germline V gene has CDR1 SEHNR and CDR2 FQNEAQ (reference sequence). This CDR3 contains 13 residues. Here the CDR3 DNA reads TGTGCCAGCAGCTTTGACGGGGACACTGAAGCTTTCTTT. Encoded protein: CASSFDGDTEAFF.

This clonotype was seen once. V usage is TRBV29-1 and J usage is TRBJ2-3; no reliable D call. Looked up from germline, CDR1 is SQVTM and CDR2 is ANQGSEA. The CDR3 consists of 14 residues. The V gene lost 3 bases and the J gene lost 0 bases, with 10 bases spanning the gap. CDR3 in amino acids: CSVDVQVSTDTQYF. The CDR3 DNA reads TGCAGCGTTGATGTGCAGGTTAGCACAGATACGCAGTATTTT.

The chain combines TRBV7-2 with TRBJ2-1; the D is unclear. The CDR3 length is 14 residues. Germline V gene data show CDR1 as SGHTA and CDR2 as FQGNSA. V lost 3 bases to trimming and J lost 8 bases, with 14 bases between them. CDR3 sequence reads: CASSFEPLNYEQFF. CDR3 DNA sequence: TGTGCCAGCAGCTTCGAGCCCCTTAACTATGAGCAGTTCTTC.